This T cell receptor (beta chain) was recorded in a study of T cell clonotyping in hematopoietic cell transplantation. Findings and limits, study-wide: Pathologically expanded recipient clonotypes increased progressively from day 30 to day 180 as diversity fell. CD4 and CD8 repertoire contributions could not be separated without sorting.

Sequencing was performed with immunoSEQ multiplex PCR; in TCRdb, only in-frame clones are kept and a portion is missing. The repertoire holds roughly 13,000 clones, roughly 92% seen once, with around 7.6% in the top ten. Deletions cut 2 bases from V and 2 bases from J, with 10 bases between. The germline V gene encodes CDR1 LGHNA and CDR2 YSLEER. The CDR3 length is 15 residues. To note about this clone: The antigen is not known.

V and J are TRBV4-3 and TRBJ2-1, with D possibly being TRBD1 (5 bases). Material: PBMCs, obtained 100 days after allogeneic stem cell transplant. The TCR sequence derives from a female patient aged 50-60 years who had an allogeneic stem cell transplant from an unrelated donor, so the T cells may come from the graft donor. Some clones in this sample may be carry-over from other donors' samples. CDR3 residues: CASSQSTDTYNEQFF. CDR3 nucleotide sequence: TGCGCCAGCAGCCAATCAACGGACACCTACAATGAGCAGTTCTTC.